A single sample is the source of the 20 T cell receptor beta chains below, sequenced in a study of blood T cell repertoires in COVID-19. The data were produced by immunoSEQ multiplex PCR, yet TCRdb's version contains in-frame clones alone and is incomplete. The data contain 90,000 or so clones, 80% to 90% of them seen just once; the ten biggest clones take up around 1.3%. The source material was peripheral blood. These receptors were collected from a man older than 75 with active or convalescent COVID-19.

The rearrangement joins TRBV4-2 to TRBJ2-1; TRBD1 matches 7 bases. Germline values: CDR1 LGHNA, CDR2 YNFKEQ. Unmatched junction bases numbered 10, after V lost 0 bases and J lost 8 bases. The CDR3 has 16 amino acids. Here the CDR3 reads CASSQDQTGWFDEQFF. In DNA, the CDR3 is TGTGCCAGCAGCCAAGATCAGACAGGGTGGTTCGATGAGCAGTTCTTC.

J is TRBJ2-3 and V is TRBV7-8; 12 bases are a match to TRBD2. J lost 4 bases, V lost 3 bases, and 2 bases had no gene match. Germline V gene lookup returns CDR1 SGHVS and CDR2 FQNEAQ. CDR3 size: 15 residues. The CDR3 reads CASSLTSGSADTQYF. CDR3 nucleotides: TGTGCCAGCAGCTTGACTAGCGGGAGCGCAGATACGCAGTATTTT.

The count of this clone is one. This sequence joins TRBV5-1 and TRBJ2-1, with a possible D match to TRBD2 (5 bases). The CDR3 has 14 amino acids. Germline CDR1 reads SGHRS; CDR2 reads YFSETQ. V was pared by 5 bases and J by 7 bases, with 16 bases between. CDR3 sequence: CASSPRLPGNEQFF. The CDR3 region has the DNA TGCGCCAGCAGTCCCCGTTTACCGGGGAATGAGCAGTTCTTC.

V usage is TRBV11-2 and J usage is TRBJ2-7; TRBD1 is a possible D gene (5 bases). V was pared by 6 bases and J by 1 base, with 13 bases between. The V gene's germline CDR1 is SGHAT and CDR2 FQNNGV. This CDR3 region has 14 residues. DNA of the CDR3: TGTGCCAGCAGGAGACCCCAGGGATCCTACGAGCAGTACTTC. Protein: CASRRPQGSYEQYF.

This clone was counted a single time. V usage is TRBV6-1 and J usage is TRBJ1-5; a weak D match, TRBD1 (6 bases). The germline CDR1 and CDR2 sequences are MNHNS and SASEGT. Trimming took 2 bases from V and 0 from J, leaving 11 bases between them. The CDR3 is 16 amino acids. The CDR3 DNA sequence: TGTGCCAGCAGTGAACTGGGGGCCTATAGCAATCAGCCCCAGCATTTT. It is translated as CASSELGAYSNQPQHF.

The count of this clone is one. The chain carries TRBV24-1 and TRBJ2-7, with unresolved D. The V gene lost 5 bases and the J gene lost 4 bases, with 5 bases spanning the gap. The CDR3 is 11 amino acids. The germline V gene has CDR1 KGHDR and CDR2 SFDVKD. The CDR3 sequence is CATSGGYEQYF. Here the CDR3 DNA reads TGTGCCACCAGTGGAGGTTACGAGCAGTACTTC.

DNA for the CDR3: TGTGCCAGCAGCTTAGGGAGTAGTTCCAATGAGCAGTTCTTC. Translating it yields CASSLGSSSNEQFF. The chain is built from TRBV7-2 and TRBJ2-1; the D is unclear. This CDR3 has 14 amino acids. The germline V and J ends were trimmed by 1 base and 6 bases, with 10 bases remaining between them. From germline, CDR1 is SGHTA and CDR2 FQGNSA. Together with reference TRBV7-2 and TRBJ2-1, the CDR3 gives the full variable domain: GAGVSQSPSNKVTEKGKDVELRCDPISGHTALYWYRQSLGQGLEFLIYFQGNSAPDKSGLPSDRFSAERTGGSVSTLTIQRTQQEDSAVYLCASSLGSSSNEQFFGPGTRLTVL.

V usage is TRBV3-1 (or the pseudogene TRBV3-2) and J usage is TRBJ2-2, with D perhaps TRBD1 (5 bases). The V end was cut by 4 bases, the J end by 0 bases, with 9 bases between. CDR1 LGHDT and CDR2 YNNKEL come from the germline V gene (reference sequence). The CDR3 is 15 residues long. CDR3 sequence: CASSRTRTNTGELFF. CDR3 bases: TGTGCCAGCAGCCGGACACGCACGAACACCGGGGAGCTGTTTTTT.

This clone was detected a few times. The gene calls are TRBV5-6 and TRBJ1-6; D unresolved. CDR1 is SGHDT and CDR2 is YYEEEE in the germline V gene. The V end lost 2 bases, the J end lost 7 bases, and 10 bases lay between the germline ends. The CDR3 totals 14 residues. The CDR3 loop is CASSFRVENSPLHF. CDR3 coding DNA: TGTGCCAGCAGCTTTCGGGTTGAGAATTCACCCCTCCACTTT.

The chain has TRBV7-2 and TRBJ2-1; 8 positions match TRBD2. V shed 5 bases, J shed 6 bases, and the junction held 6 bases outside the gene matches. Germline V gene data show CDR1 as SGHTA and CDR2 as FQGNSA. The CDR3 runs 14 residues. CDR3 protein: CASSPRTSLNEQFF. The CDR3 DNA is TGTGCCAGCAGCCCTAGGACTAGCCTCAATGAGCAGTTCTTC.

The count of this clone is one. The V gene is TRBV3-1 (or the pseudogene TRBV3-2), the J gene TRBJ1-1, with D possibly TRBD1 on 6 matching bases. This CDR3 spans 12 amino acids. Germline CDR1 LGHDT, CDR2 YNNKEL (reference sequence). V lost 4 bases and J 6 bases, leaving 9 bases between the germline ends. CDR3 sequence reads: CASSRGGAEAFF. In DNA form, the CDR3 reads TGTGCCAGCAGCCGGGGGGGCGCTGAAGCTTTCTTT.

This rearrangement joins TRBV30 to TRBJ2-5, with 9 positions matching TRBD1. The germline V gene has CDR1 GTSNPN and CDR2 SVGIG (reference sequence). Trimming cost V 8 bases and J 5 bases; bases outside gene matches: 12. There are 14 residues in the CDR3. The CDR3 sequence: CASRNTGGLETQYF. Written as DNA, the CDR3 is TGTGCCAGCAGGAACACAGGGGGCTTGGAGACCCAGTACTTC.

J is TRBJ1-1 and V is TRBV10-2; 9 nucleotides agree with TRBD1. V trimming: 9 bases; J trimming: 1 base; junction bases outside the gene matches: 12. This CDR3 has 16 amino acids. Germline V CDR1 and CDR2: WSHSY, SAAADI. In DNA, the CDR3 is TGCGCCAGTAAGGTCCCGGGACAGGGTTCGAACACTGAAGCTTTCTTT. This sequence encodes CASKVPGQGSNTEAFF.

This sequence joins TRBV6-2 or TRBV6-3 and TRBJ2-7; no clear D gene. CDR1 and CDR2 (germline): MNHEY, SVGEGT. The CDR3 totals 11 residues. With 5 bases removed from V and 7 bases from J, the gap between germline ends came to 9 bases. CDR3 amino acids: CASSKLTEQYF. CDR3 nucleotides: TGTGCCAGCAGTAAACTAACGGAGCAGTACTTC.

CDR3 residues: CASSQDRAGSYSGANVLTF. Written as DNA, the CDR3 is TGTGCCAGCAGCCAAGATCGCGCAGGGTCCTACTCTGGGGCCAACGTCCTGACTTTC. The rearrangement joins TRBV4-2 to TRBJ2-6, with D perhaps TRBD1 (5 bases). The germline V gene has CDR1 LGHNA and CDR2 YNFKEQ. The CDR3 runs 19 residues. V lost 0 bases to trimming and J lost 0 bases, with 15 bases between them.

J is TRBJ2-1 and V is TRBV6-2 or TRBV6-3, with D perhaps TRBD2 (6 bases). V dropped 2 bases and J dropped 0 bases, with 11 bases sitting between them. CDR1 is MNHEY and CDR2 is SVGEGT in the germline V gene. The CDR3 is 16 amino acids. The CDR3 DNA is TGTGCCAGCAGTTACGAGGGACTTAGCTCCTACAATGAGCAGTTCTTC. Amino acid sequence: CASSYEGLSSYNEQFF.

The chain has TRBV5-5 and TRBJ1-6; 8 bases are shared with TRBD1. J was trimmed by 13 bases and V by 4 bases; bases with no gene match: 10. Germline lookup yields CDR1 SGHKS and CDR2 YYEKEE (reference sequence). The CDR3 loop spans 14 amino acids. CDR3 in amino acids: CASSGQGADSPLHF. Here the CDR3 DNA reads TGTGCCAGCAGCGGACAGGGAGCCGACTCGCCCCTCCACTTT.

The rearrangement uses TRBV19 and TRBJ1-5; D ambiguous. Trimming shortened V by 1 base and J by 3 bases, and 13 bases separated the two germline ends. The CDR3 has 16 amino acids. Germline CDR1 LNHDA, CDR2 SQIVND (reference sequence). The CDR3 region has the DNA TGTGCCAGTAGTATAGTGCCGGGGTGGTCCAATCAGCCCCAGCATTTT. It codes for CASSIVPGWSNQPQHF.

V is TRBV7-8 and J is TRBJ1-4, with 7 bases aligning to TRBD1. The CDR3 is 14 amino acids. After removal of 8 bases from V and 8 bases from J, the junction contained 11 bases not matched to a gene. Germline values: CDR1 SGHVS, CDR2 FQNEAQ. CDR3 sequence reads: CASSPRTGLEKLFF. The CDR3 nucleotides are TGTGCCAGCTCTCCGAGGACAGGCCTCGAAAAACTGTTTTTT. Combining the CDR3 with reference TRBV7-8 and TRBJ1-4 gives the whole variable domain GAGVSQSPRYKVAKRGQDVALRCDPISGHVSLFWYQQALGQGPEFLTYFQNEAQLDKSGLPSDRFFAERPEGSVSTLKIQRTQQEDSAVYLCASSPRTGLEKLFFGSGTQLSVL.

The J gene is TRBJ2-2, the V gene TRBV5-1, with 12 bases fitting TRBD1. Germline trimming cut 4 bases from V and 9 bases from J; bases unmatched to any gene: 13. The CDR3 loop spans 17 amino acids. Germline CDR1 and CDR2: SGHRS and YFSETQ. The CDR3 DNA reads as TGCGCCAGCAGCAAAGCTTTACCGGGACAGGGGGCCCGGGAGCTGTTTTTT. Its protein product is CASSKALPGQGARELFF.